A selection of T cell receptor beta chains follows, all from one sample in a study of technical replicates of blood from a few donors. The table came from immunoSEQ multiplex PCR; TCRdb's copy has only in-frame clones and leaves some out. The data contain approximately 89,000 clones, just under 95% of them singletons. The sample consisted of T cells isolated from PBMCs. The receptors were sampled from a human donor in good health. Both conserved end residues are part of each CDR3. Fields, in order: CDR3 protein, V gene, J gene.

cdr3_aa: CSVVARRRPDVSSYNEQFF; v_call: TRBV29-1; j_call: TRBJ2-1
cdr3_aa: CASSSPTGSINEKLFF; v_call: TRBV28; j_call: TRBJ1-4
cdr3_aa: CASSLEAGTYEQYF; v_call: TRBV6-4; j_call: TRBJ2-7
cdr3_aa: CASSVGTGNYGYTF; v_call: TRBV9; j_call: TRBJ1-2
cdr3_aa: CASSSGQGDTDTQYF; v_call: TRBV5-6; j_call: TRBJ2-3
cdr3_aa: CASSSRTSGRAYNEQFF; v_call: TRBV19; j_call: TRBJ2-1
cdr3_aa: CASSIEWGLGTYNEQFF; v_call: TRBV19; j_call: TRBJ2-1
cdr3_aa: CYFTRQGGGYTF; v_call: TRBV5-1; j_call: TRBJ1-2
cdr3_aa: CASSLDRANYGYTF; v_call: TRBV5-4; j_call: TRBJ1-2
cdr3_aa: CASSYWVTGANYGYTF; v_call: TRBV6-5; j_call: TRBJ1-2
cdr3_aa: CASSQVQVRGYTF; v_call: TRBV2; j_call: TRBJ1-2
cdr3_aa: CASSILQGVRGYTF; v_call: TRBV19; j_call: TRBJ1-2
cdr3_aa: CASSLEAYGYTF; v_call: TRBV28; j_call: TRBJ1-2
cdr3_aa: CATSRGEAGANEQFF; v_call: TRBV15; j_call: TRBJ2-1
cdr3_aa: CASSFQGQNTEAFF; v_call: TRBV13; j_call: TRBJ1-1
cdr3_aa: CASSIITGLRPRNQPQHF; v_call: TRBV19; j_call: TRBJ1-5
cdr3_aa: CATSSGRELYEQFF; v_call: TRBV15; j_call: TRBJ2-1
cdr3_aa: CASSWKRDLYNEQFF; v_call: TRBV27; j_call: TRBJ2-1
cdr3_aa: CASSSDRFYEQYF; v_call: TRBV28; j_call: TRBJ2-7
cdr3_aa: CASSLRTGTAYEQYF; v_call: TRBV7-9; j_call: TRBJ2-7
cdr3_aa: CASSYSGQEAFF; v_call: TRBV6-5; j_call: TRBJ1-1
cdr3_aa: CASSQAGVRTDTQYF; v_call: TRBV4-1; j_call: TRBJ2-3
cdr3_aa: CASSPGAGEQFF; v_call: TRBV7-9; j_call: TRBJ2-1
cdr3_aa: CASSAGGGRMGNEQFF; v_call: TRBV9; j_call: TRBJ2-1
cdr3_aa: CSVENRDLYGYTF; v_call: TRBV29-1; j_call: TRBJ1-2
cdr3_aa: CASRGNVAGVSKFNEQYF; v_call: TRBV19; j_call: TRBJ2-7
cdr3_aa: CASSLGGAWIKGNEQFF; v_call: TRBV5-6; j_call: TRBJ2-1
cdr3_aa: CASSLGGRSYEQYF; v_call: TRBV5-1; j_call: TRBJ2-7
cdr3_aa: CASSLVDRPYGYTF; v_call: TRBV7-9; j_call: TRBJ1-2
cdr3_aa: CASSVRLAGGEDEQFF; v_call: TRBV9; j_call: TRBJ2-1
cdr3_aa: CASTLAGRIDEQYF; v_call: TRBV2; j_call: TRBJ2-7
cdr3_aa: CASTVAGGPWDTQYF; v_call: TRBV6-5; j_call: TRBJ2-3
cdr3_aa: CASSYDSGYEQFF; v_call: TRBV6-6; j_call: TRBJ2-1
cdr3_aa: CASSFLRDTEAFF; v_call: TRBV13; j_call: TRBJ1-1
cdr3_aa: CASSMASGLPFSYNEQFF; v_call: TRBV19; j_call: TRBJ2-1
cdr3_aa: CASRPDTGIDTQYF; v_call: TRBV2; j_call: TRBJ2-3
cdr3_aa: CASSRGQNYGYTF; v_call: TRBV7-9; j_call: TRBJ1-2
cdr3_aa: CASSLSVREVSFYEQYF; v_call: TRBV27; j_call: TRBJ2-7
cdr3_aa: CASSPVAGGPYEQYF; v_call: TRBV7-9; j_call: TRBJ2-7
cdr3_aa: CASSLGASYEQYF; v_call: TRBV5-6; j_call: TRBJ2-7
cdr3_aa: CASSLGQGDGNTIYF; v_call: TRBV5-8; j_call: TRBJ1-3